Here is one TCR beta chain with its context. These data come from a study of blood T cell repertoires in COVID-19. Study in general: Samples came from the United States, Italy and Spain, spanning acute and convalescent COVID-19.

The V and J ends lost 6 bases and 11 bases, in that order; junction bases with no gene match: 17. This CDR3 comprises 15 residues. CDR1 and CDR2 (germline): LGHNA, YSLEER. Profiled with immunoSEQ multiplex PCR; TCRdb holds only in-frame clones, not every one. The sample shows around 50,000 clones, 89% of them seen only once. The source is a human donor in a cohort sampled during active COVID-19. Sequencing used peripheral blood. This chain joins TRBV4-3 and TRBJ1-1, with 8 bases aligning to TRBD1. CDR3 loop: CASRDRQEQDRVAFF. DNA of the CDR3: TGCGCCAGCAGGGATCGACAAGAACAGGACAGGGTGGCTTTCTTT.